The 28 T cell receptor beta chains below were found in one sample sequenced in a study of T cells in women clearing cervical HPV infection. The table came from immunoSEQ multiplex PCR; TCRdb's copy has only in-frame clones and leaves some out. Its clone listing holds tens of thousands of clones. Input material: blood buffy coat. The origin of the receptors is a woman between 18 and 69 years old with a cervical HPV16 infection that either progressed to CIN3+ or cleared (not recorded which).

With respect to this clone: The CDR3 extends 3 residues past the end of the read, so its final part is completed from the germline J gene. The rearrangement uses TRBV7-2 and TRBJ1-1, with D uncertain. Trimming stripped 5 bases from V and 1 base from J, with 11 bases between. Germline V lookup: CDR1 SGHTA, CDR2 FQGNSA. CDR3 size: 14 residues. The CDR3 DNA, read in part, is TGTGCCAGCAGCCAACCGGTTGGGAACACTGAA. Translation gives CASSQPVGNTE. The full CDR3 protein reads CASSQPVGNTEAFF.

Turning to this clone: The CDR3 end is not reached by the read, which stops 3 residues before it; the germline J gene fills it in. V usage is TRBV7-9 and J usage is TRBJ1-2, with D hard to call. CDR1 and CDR2 (germline): SEHNR, FQNEAQ (reference sequence). This CDR3 region has 15 residues. The CDR3 bases that were read are TGTGCCAGCAGCTTAGGGGCTAGCGGGAGCGACGAC. Its protein is CASSLGASGSDD. The entire CDR3 sequence reads CASSLGASGSDDYTF.

Comment on this clone: The read ends 3 residues before the CDR3 terminus; that terminus is restored from the germline J gene. This chain connects TRBV7-8 to TRBJ1-2, with D hard to call. Germline V CDR1 and CDR2: SGHVS, FQNEAQ. The CDR3 loop spans 15 amino acids. CDR3 region: CASSLLAGSIYDYTF. Incomplete CDR3 DNA: TGTGCCAGCAGCTTACTTGCGGGATCTATTTACGAC.

In regard to this clone: The read falls 3 residues short of the CDR3 end, and the missing part is taken from the germline J gene. The gene calls are TRBV7-8 and TRBJ2-5; TRBD2 matches 11 bases. Germline values: CDR1 SGHVS, CDR2 FQNEAQ. Germline trimming cut 5 bases from V and 2 bases from J; bases unmatched to any gene: 13. The CDR3 is 18 residues long. CDR3 bases read: TGTGCCAGCAGCCTGACCGGGACTAGCGGCCCCCTACAAGAGACC. Translated, it gives CASSLTGTSGPLQET. The entire CDR3 protein reads CASSLTGTSGPLQETQYF.

For this clone: The CDR3 end lies 3 residues beyond the end of the read and is filled in from the germline J gene. The chain recombines TRBV7-2 with TRBJ1-2; unclear D gene. CDR1 and CDR2 (germline): SGHTA, FQGNSA. This CDR3 has 14 residues. CDR3 bases read: TGTGCCAGCAGCAAACTCATGGGCACAGATACC. This translates into CASSKLMGTDT. The CDR3, in full, reads CASSKLMGTDTYTF.

In the case of this clone: The CDR3 end falls 3 residues outside the read, so it is completed with the germline J gene. The chain links TRBV14 to TRBJ2-5; TRBD2 is a possible D gene (6 bases). The CDR3 extends over 15 amino acids. CDR1 is SGHDN, CDR2 FVKESK, per germline. V was clipped by 4 bases and J by 5 bases, with 17 bases between them. This CDR3 reads CASSLRGGRSETQYF. CDR3 DNA, as far as it was read: TGTGCCAGCAGCCTCCGGGGTGGGAGGTCGGAGACC.

As concerns this clone: The read ends 3 residues shy of where the CDR3 ends; the end is completed using the germline J gene. The V and J genes are TRBV5-1 and TRBJ2-3; D might be TRBD1 (5 bases). V lost 2 bases and J 6 bases, leaving 16 bases between the germline ends. Germline values: CDR1 SGHRS, CDR2 YFSETQ. CDR3 length equals 15 residues. CDR3 loop: CASSLGHPLVDTQYF. Partial CDR3 DNA: TGCGCCAGCAGCTTAGGACACCCGTTGGTTGATACG.

Concerning this clone: Coverage ceases 3 residues before the CDR3 finishes, and the germline J gene fills in the end. The chain couples TRBV14 to TRBJ2-5; a weak D match, TRBD1 (7 bases). Deletions cut 10 bases from V and 5 bases from J, with 17 bases between. Germline CDR1 SGHDN, CDR2 FVKESK. This CDR3 contains 13 residues. CDR3 bases read: TGTGCCACGGCGGGACAGAACGTGGAGACC. This encodes CATAGQNVET. The entire CDR3 is CATAGQNVETQYF.

The CDR3 bases that were read are TGCGCCAGCAGCTTGACAGCGAACACTGAA. This sequence encodes CASSLTANTE. The full CDR3 reads CASSLTANTEAFF. This chain links TRBV5-1 with TRBJ1-1; D is unresolved. The CDR3 is cut off 3 residues early in the read; its end comes from the germline J gene. V was clipped by 1 base and J by 1 base, with 5 bases between them. The CDR3 consists of 13 residues. Germline V gene data show CDR1 as SGHRS and CDR2 as YFSETQ. The full variable domain, completed using reference TRBV5-1 and TRBJ1-1, is KAGVTQTPRYLIKTRGQQVTLSCSPISGHRSVSWYQQTPGQGLQFLFEYFSETQRNKGNFPGRFSGRQFSNSRSEMNVSTLELGDSALYLCASSLTANTEAFFGQGTRLTVV.

On this clone itself: The DNA ends 3 residues before the CDR3 does, and the rest of the CDR3 is filled in from the germline J gene. The rearrangement uses TRBV7-9 and TRBJ2-5; D is uncertain. The V gene's germline CDR1 is SEHNR and CDR2 FQNEAQ (reference sequence). The V end was cut by 1 base, the J end by 4 bases, with 10 bases between. The CDR3 is made up of 14 amino acids. The CDR3 protein is CASSLEGFRETQYF. The CDR3 bases that were read are TGTGCCAGCAGCTTAGAGGGTTTTAGAGAGACC.

A note on this clone: Sequencing ends 3 residues short of the CDR3 end; the germline J gene provides the rest. This chain uses TRBV20-1 with TRBJ2-7; 11 nucleotides agree with TRBD1. Trimming took 6 bases from V and 4 from J; bases not matched to a gene: 5. CDR3 length: 13 residues. The germline gives CDR1 DFQATT, CDR2 SNEGSKA (reference sequence). The sequenced part of the CDR3 DNA is TGCAGTGCCCTCGGACAGGGGGCATACGAG. Residues: CSALGQGAYE. The full-length CDR3 reads as CSALGQGAYEQYF.

On this clone: Sequencing ends 3 residues short of the CDR3 end; the germline J gene provides the rest. The chain links TRBV20-1 to TRBJ2-7; 7 bases are shared with TRBD2. With 0 bases clipped from V and 3 bases from J, the junction kept 2 bases outside the gene matches. The CDR3 is 13 amino acids. Germline loops: CDR1 DFQATT, CDR2 SNEGSKA (reference sequence). The DNA read from the CDR3 is TGCAGTGCTAGAGAGGAGCGGGACTACGAG. Translated, it gives CSAREERDYE. The complete CDR3 reads CSAREERDYEQYF.

Comments on this clone: Coverage ceases 3 residues before the CDR3 finishes, and the germline J gene fills in the end. This chain joins TRBV7-9 and TRBJ2-4, with TRBD1 matching over 10 bases. The CDR3 loop spans 14 amino acids. Germline CDR1 reads SEHNR; CDR2 reads FQNEAQ (reference sequence). The CDR3 sequence is CASSTGTGVDGQYF. The sequenced CDR3 bases are TGTGCCAGCAGCACCGGGACAGGGGTGGATGGT.

In the case of this clone: Read sequence stops 3 residues before the CDR3 end, and the germline J gene provides the missing end. The chain has TRBV19 and TRBJ2-3; 8 bases match TRBD2. Germline V gene data show CDR1 as LNHDA and CDR2 as SQIVND (reference sequence). Germline trimming cut 7 bases from V and 2 bases from J; bases unmatched to any gene: 14. The CDR3 totals 17 residues. The CDR3 sequence: CASKGGRAGDFTDTQYF. CDR3 bases read: TGTGCCAGTAAGGGGGGGCGAGCGGGAGACTTCACAGATACG.

Concerning this clone: The CDR3 is cut off 3 residues early in the read; its end comes from the germline J gene. The V call is TRBV5-4, the J call TRBJ2-7, with D unresolved. The germline V and J ends were trimmed by 2 bases and 6 bases, with 9 bases remaining between them. Germline V CDR1 and CDR2: SGHNT, YYREEE (reference sequence). The CDR3 sequence is 12 residues long. The CDR3 spells CASSLAPGEQYF. The covered CDR3 bases are TGTGCCAGCAGCTTAGCCCCAGGCGAG.

Comment on this clone: With the read ending 3 residues before the CDR3 end, the germline J gene is used to fill in that end. The J gene is TRBJ2-1, the V gene TRBV5-8; TRBD2 agrees at 13 bases. Germline V gene data show CDR1 as SGHTS and CDR2 as YDEGEE. Trimming removed 5 bases from V and 9 bases from J; junction bases left unmatched: 5. This CDR3 is built from 14 residues. This chain's CDR3 is CASRGTSGMGEQFF. The covered CDR3 bases are TGTGCCAGCAGGGGGACTAGCGGGATGGGTGAG.

With respect to this clone: Read data end 3 residues before the CDR3 end; the end is taken from the germline J gene. This chain connects TRBV6-2 or TRBV6-3 to TRBJ2-1; 8 bases fit TRBD1. Germline-derived CDR1 and CDR2 are MNHEY and SVGEGT. The V and J ends lost 10 bases and 7 bases, in that order; junction bases with no gene match: 12. The CDR3 totals 14 residues. The covered CDR3 bases are TGTGCCACTGGTGTGACAGGGGAAGGGAATGAG. Residues: CATGVTGEGNE. The full CDR3 is CATGVTGEGNEQFF.

Of note for this clone: The observed sequence ends 3 residues before the CDR3 terminus, with the missing tail filled in from the germline J gene. This chain connects TRBV7-2 to TRBJ1-2, with TRBD1 matching over 7 bases. The germline gives CDR1 SGHTA, CDR2 FQGNSA. V lost 5 bases to trimming and J lost 4 bases; unmatched junction nucleotides: 4. The CDR3 is made up of 13 amino acids. This CDR3 reads CASSRDSFYGYTF. The sequenced CDR3 bases are TGTGCCAGCAGCCGGGACAGTTTCTATGGC.

CDR3 DNA (partial): TGTGCCAGCAAGGAGGGCTACAATGAG. Translation: CASKEGYNE. The whole CDR3 reads CASKEGYNEQFF. The chain carries TRBV28 and TRBJ2-1, with a tentative D call TRBD2 (6 bases). The read ends 3 residues before the CDR3 terminus; that terminus is restored from the germline J gene. CDR1 is MDHEN and CDR2 is SYDVKM in the germline V gene. Trimming shortened V by 7 bases and J by 3 bases, and 7 bases separated the two germline ends. CDR3 length equals 12 residues.

Of note for this clone: The CDR3 end falls 3 residues outside the read, so it is completed with the germline J gene. V usage is TRBV18 and J usage is TRBJ2-3; possible D gene TRBD2, 6 bases. CDR3 length: 13 residues. Per the germline V gene, CDR1 is KGHSH and CDR2 is LQKENI. This chain's CDR3 is CASSPKGGETQYF. The part of the CDR3 DNA that was read is TGTGCCAGCTCACCCAAAGGAGGGGAGACG.

Regarding this clone: With the read ending 3 residues before the CDR3 end, the germline J gene is used to fill in that end. J is TRBJ1-2 and V is TRBV2; 8 bases line up with TRBD1. The CDR3 extends over 15 amino acids. The V and J ends lost 7 bases and 0 bases, in that order; junction bases with no gene match: 7. From germline, CDR1 is SNHLY and CDR2 FYNNEI. CDR3 protein: CASNPLQGANYGYTF. CDR3 DNA (partial): TGTGCCAGCAACCCTTTACAGGGGGCTAACTATGGC.

As concerns this clone: The read terminates 3 residues before the CDR3 end, so the remaining end is supplied by the germline J gene. The V call is TRBV7-8, the J call TRBJ2-4; TRBD1 aligns across 7 bases. CDR1 SGHVS and CDR2 FQNEAQ come from the germline V gene. The CDR3 is 14 amino acids. The chain's CDR3 is CASSSDRVSYGQYF. The CDR3 DNA, read in part, is TGTGCCAGCAGCTCTGACAGGGTCTCTTATGGT.

Details on this clone: The read terminates 3 residues ahead of where the CDR3 ends, so the germline J gene completes it. This specimen includes other DNA sequences encoding the same CDR3. The chain couples TRBV7-2 to TRBJ1-3, with unresolved D. CDR3 length: 13 residues. Germline V gene lookup returns CDR1 SGHTA and CDR2 FQGNSA. Trimming cost V 4 bases and J 1 base, with 5 bases left between them. The sequenced part of the CDR3 DNA is TGTGCCAGCAGCTACGGGTCTGGAAACACC. It specifies CASSYGSGNT. In full, the CDR3 reads CASSYGSGNTIYF. The full variable domain, rest sourced from reference TRBV7-2 and TRBJ1-3, is GAGVSQSPSNKVTEKGKDVELRCDPISGHTALYWYRQSLGQGLEFLIYFQGNSAPDKSGLPSDRFSAERTGGSVSTLTIQRTQQEDSAVYLCASSYGSGNTIYFGEGSWLTVV.

Turning to this clone: The read ends 3 residues before the CDR3 terminus; that terminus is restored from the germline J gene. The chain employs TRBV2 and TRBJ1-6; possibly TRBD1 for D (5 bases). The length of the CDR3 is 13 residues. CDR1 SNHLY and CDR2 FYNNEI come from the germline V gene. The V and J ends lost 3 bases and 10 bases respectively, with 10 bases between them. The chain's CDR3 is CASSDREESPLHF. The sequenced CDR3 bases are TGTGCCAGCAGTGACAGGGAGGAATCACCC.

On this clone: With the read ending 3 residues before the CDR3 end, the germline J gene is used to fill in that end. This chain joins TRBV5-5 and TRBJ1-2; 8 nucleotides match TRBD1. V was clipped by 2 bases and J by 6 bases; unmatched bases: 3. There are 13 residues in the CDR3. Germline V lookup: CDR1 SGHKS, CDR2 YYEKEE (reference sequence). The CDR3 loop is CASSLTGGDGYTF. Partial CDR3 DNA: TGTGCCAGCAGCTTAACAGGGGGTGATGGC.

To note about this clone: Read sequence stops 3 residues before the CDR3 end, and the germline J gene provides the missing end. The chain links TRBV10-2 to TRBJ1-5; D is uncertain. CDR3 size: 17 residues. V was trimmed by 6 bases and J by 0 bases, leaving 18 bases between them. Germline CDR1 WSHSY, CDR2 SAAADI. CDR3 region: CASSGKERAYSNQPQHF. Incomplete CDR3 DNA: TGCGCCAGCAGCGGAAAGGAGCGGGCCTATAGCAATCAGCCC.

Comments on this clone: The read is 3 residues too short to cover the CDR3 end, so that end is filled in from the germline J gene. The chain recombines TRBV19 with TRBJ1-2; D remains ambiguous. This CDR3 spans 11 amino acids. CDR1 and CDR2 (germline): LNHDA, SQIVND (reference sequence). The sequenced part of the CDR3 DNA is TGTGCCAGTAGCCACAAGTCCGAC. It translates to CASSHKSD. The whole CDR3 region reads CASSHKSDYTF.

Concerning this clone itself: Coverage ceases 3 residues before the CDR3 finishes, and the germline J gene fills in the end. V usage is TRBV29-1 and J usage is TRBJ2-2; tentative D call: TRBD2 (5 bases). The germline CDR1 and CDR2 sequences are SQVTM and ANQGSEA. The CDR3 is made up of 14 amino acids. Trimming removed 5 bases from V and 7 bases from J, with 17 bases in between. Incomplete CDR3 DNA: TGCAGCGTTACTAGATCTTCCCTCGGCGGGGAG. It specifies CSVTRSSLGGE. The whole CDR3 reads CSVTRSSLGGELFF.